A selection of T cell receptor beta chains follows, all from one sample in a study of T cells in Graves' hyperthyroidism and ophthalmopathy. A single record per CDR3 protein comes from TCRdb applying MiXCR to the multiplex PCR reads. Of more than 500,000 distinct CDR3 sequences in the sample, roughly a sixth were seen once. Material: blood. The receptors stem from a woman in her 30s with Graves' ophthalmopathy. CDR3s include the opening cysteine and the closing phenylalanine or tryptophan. The D gene is left open where the match is weak. Only some rows state a clone size, as once, few, many or a class for expanded clones.

d_call	clone_size	v_call	j_call	cdr3_nt	cdr3_aa
TRBD1	many	TRBV7-6	TRBJ2-3	TGTGCCAGCAGCTTAAGGGTAGGGGGCAGCACAGATACGCAGTATTTT	CASSLRVGGSTDTQYF
TRBD1	NA	TRBV5-1	TRBJ1-1	TGCGCCAGCAGCTTTTTGCGACAGGGCTTGGGTACTGAAGCTTTCTTT	CASSFLRQGLGTEAFF
NA	NA	TRBV9	TRBJ1-5	TGTGCCAGCAGCGTAGGCGGGTGGGCGGGTCAGCCCCAGCATTTT	CASSVGGWAGQPQHF
TRBD1	many	TRBV12-3/TRBV12-4	TRBJ1-5	TGTGCCAGCAGTTTCGGACAGGGAGGGCAGCCCCAGCATTTT	CASSFGQGGQPQHF
NA	few	TRBV7-9	TRBJ2-4	TGTGCCAGCAGCTTAACAGGGCGCCCAAACATTCAGTACTTC	CASSLTGRPNIQYF
NA	many	TRBV28	TRBJ2-1	TGTGCCAGCAGCCTCCCGGGAACGAAAAACAATGAGCAGTTCTTC	CASSLPGTKNNEQFF
TRBD1	many	TRBV5-1	TRBJ1-1	TGCGCCAGCATCGGCCCGGGACAGGGGTCGAACACTGAAGCTTTCTTT	CASIGPGQGSNTEAFF
NA	NA	TRBV28	TRBJ2-2	TGTGCCAGCAGTTTAGGGCCACCCGGGGAGCTGTTTTTT	CASSLGPPGELFF
TRBD1	few	TRBV27	TRBJ2-2	TGTGCCAGCAGTTTATTTTTGGACAGGGTTCTTTACGGGGAGCTGTTTTTT	CASSLFLDRVLYGELFF
NA	many	TRBV7-2	TRBJ2-7	TGTGCCAGCAGCTTAGCGCATTTCGAGCAGTACTTC	CASSLAHFEQYF
NA	many	TRBV2	TRBJ2-4	TGTGCCAGCATGGGAGGACGGCATCTAGCCAAAAACATTCAGTACTTC	CASMGGRHLAKNIQYF
TRBD2	many	TRBV20-1	TRBJ2-5	TGCAGTGCTAGTGCTAGCGGTATCCAAGAGACCCAGTACTTC	CSASASGIQETQYF
NA	few	TRBV3-1	TRBJ1-2	TGTGCCAGCAGCAAACAGGCCACCCCGGGGAACTATGGCTACACCTTC	CASSKQATPGNYGYTF
NA	many	TRBV5-1	TRBJ2-7	TGCGCCAGCAGGGCCTCCTACGAGCAGTACTTC	CASRASYEQYF
NA	many	TRBV29-1	TRBJ2-7	TGCAGCGTTGCATACTCTTCGTGGGAGCAGTACTTC	CSVAYSSWEQYF
TRBD2	many	TRBV27	TRBJ2-1	TGTGCCAGCAGTTTATTTGGGACTAGCGGGTACAATGAGCAGTTCTTC	CASSLFGTSGYNEQFF
NA	few	TRBV6-1	TRBJ2-4	TGTGCCAGCAGCCCGACTCGGGACATTCAGTACTTC	CASSPTRDIQYF
NA	many	TRBV7-3	TRBJ2-2	TGTGCCAGCAGCTTACTCCGGGGGGAGCTGTTTTTT	CASSLLRGELFF
TRBD2	few	TRBV2	TRBJ2-3	TGTGCCAGCAGCCAAACTAGCGGGAGTAGAGATACGCAGTATTTT	CASSQTSGSRDTQYF
NA	many	TRBV7-2	TRBJ1-4	TGTGCCAGCAGCTTAGGAGGGTTTAATGAAAAACTGTTTTTT	CASSLGGFNEKLFF
TRBD2	NA	TRBV29-1	TRBJ2-7	TGCAGCGCAACGACAGGCCCAAAGGGAGCGGGAGGTTCCTACGAGCAGTACTTC	CSATTGPKGAGGSYEQYF
NA	many	TRBV20-1	TRBJ2-7	TGCAGTGCTAGAGATCCCCAGCGGAGCGAGCAGTACTTC	CSARDPQRSEQYF
TRBD1	many	TRBV7-8	TRBJ2-7	TGTGCCAGCAGCTCACAGGGGACGTGGGCCTACGAGCAGTACTTC	CASSSQGTWAYEQYF
NA	many	TRBV5-1	TRBJ2-7	TGCGCCAGCTCGCAAAGGACAGACTACGAGCAGTACTTC	CASSQRTDYEQYF
NA	NA	TRBV19	TRBJ2-7	TGTGCCAGTAGTTGGGGCGGTACCTACGAGCAGTACTTC	CASSWGGTYEQYF
NA	NA	TRBV6-1	TRBJ2-2	TGTGCCAGCAGGCGGGAGAACACCGGGGAGCTGTTTTTT	CASRRENTGELFF
NA	few	TRBV5-4	TRBJ2-1	TGTGCCAGCAGCTTGGCGGGATTGGAGTCGGGTGAGCAGTTCTTC	CASSLAGLESGEQFF
TRBD1	few	TRBV20-1	TRBJ2-6	TGCAGTGCTAGAAACCCTTCGACAGGGGCGCGCGGGGCCAACGTCCTGACTTTC	CSARNPSTGARGANVLTF
NA	few	TRBV9	TRBJ2-5	TGTGCCAGCAGCGGCTCACCTCAGGGTACCCAAGAGACCCAGTACTTC	CASSGSPQGTQETQYF
TRBD2	NA	TRBV24-1	TRBJ2-1	TGTGCCACCAGTGACCCCTCCGCTGCGGGGGTCGGTGAGCAGTTCTTC	CATSDPSAAGVGEQFF
TRBD2	many	TRBV20-1	TRBJ2-1	TGCAGTGCTGACTCGGGACTAGCGGGACGGAATGAGCAGTTCTTC	CSADSGLAGRNEQFF
NA	many	TRBV6-6	TRBJ2-7	TGTGCCAGCAGTTACTCTGCCAGAATGAACTCCTACGAGCAGTACTTC	CASSYSARMNSYEQYF
NA	NA	TRBV7-9	TRBJ2-1	TGTGCCAGCAGCTTCGAGGGTAGGGTCAATGAGCAGTTCTTC	CASSFEGRVNEQFF
NA	NA	TRBV29-1	TRBJ2-1	TGCAGCGTTGGCGAGGTTGAGCAGTTCTTC	CSVGEVEQFF
NA	NA	TRBV6-1	TRBJ1-3	TGTGCCAGCAGTGAAATCGATCAGATTGGAAACACCATATATTTT	CASSEIDQIGNTIYF
NA	NA	TRBV19	TRBJ2-3	TGTGCCAGCAACAGCGGGCTGGAACGGGATACGCAGTATTTT	CASNSGLERDTQYF
NA	many	TRBV7-9	TRBJ2-1	TGTGCCAGCAGCTCCGGACGGATGCTCGGAGATGAGCAGTTCTTC	CASSSGRMLGDEQFF
TRBD2	few	TRBV4-3	TRBJ2-4	TGCGCCAGCAGCCAATTGACTAGCGGGAGGGAGGTCATTCAGTACTTC	CASSQLTSGREVIQYF
NA	NA	TRBV6-2/TRBV6-3	TRBJ2-1	TGTGCCAGCAGTTACTCGATGAGCGGCTCCTACAATGAGCAGTTCTTC	CASSYSMSGSYNEQFF
NA	NA	TRBV19	TRBJ1-5	TGTGCCAGTAGTTTCAGGGGTTATAGCAGTCAGCCCCAGCATTTT	CASSFRGYSSQPQHF
TRBD1	many	TRBV18	TRBJ1-1	TGTGCCAGCTCCCCGGGGGACAGGAGGAACACTGAAGCTTTCTTT	CASSPGDRRNTEAFF
NA	few	TRBV7-9	TRBJ2-4	TGTGCCAGCAGCTACGTGGGCCTAGCCAAAAACATTCAGTACTTC	CASSYVGLAKNIQYF
TRBD2	many	TRBV10-3	TRBJ2-5	TGTGCCATCAGCGCACTAGCGGGGCAAGAGACCCAGTACTTC	CAISALAGQETQYF
NA	few	TRBV30	TRBJ2-5	TGTGCCTGGAGTGTGGGGGGCATGTACCAAGAGACCCAGTACTTC	CAWSVGGMYQETQYF
NA	few	TRBV5-1	TRBJ1-6	TGTGCCAGCAGCTTGGAAGCCGCACCCCTCCACTTT	CASSLEAAPLHF
NA	once	TRBV14	TRBJ2-7	TGTGCCAGCAGCCAAGATCTGTCATGTAGCGGAGGGCTTCAGTCCTACGAGCAGTACTTC	CASSQDLSCSGGLQSYEQYF
NA	medium-sized	TRBV2	TRBJ1-1	TGTGCCGGCCGACCCACACCGAACACTGAAGCTTTCTTT	CAGRPTPNTEAFF
NA	NA	TRBV6-1	TRBJ2-1	TGTGCCACGTTGGAGGGGGCCGCCTACAATGAGCAGTTCTTC	CATLEGAAYNEQFF
NA	NA	TRBV5-4	TRBJ1-6	TGTGCCAGCAGCTTGCAATCACTCAATTCACCCCTCCACTTT	CASSLQSLNSPLHF
TRBD1	many	TRBV28	TRBJ2-7	TGTGCCAGCAGTTTATACAGCGGACAGGTTTTCTCCTACGAGCAGTACTTC	CASSLYSGQVFSYEQYF
NA	many	TRBV20-1	TRBJ2-1	TGCAGTGCTAAGTACAATGAGCAGTTCTTC	CSAKYNEQFF
NA	few	TRBV5-6	TRBJ2-7	TGTGCCAGCAGAATACGGGGTCAGAGCTCCTACGAGCAGTACTTC	CASRIRGQSSYEQYF